The 16 T cell receptor beta chains reported below all come from one sample, sequenced in a study of blood T cell repertoires in COVID-19. Assay used: immunoSEQ multiplex PCR; TCRdb lists only in-frame clones, some missing. The repertoire holds 30,000 to 40,000 clones, with roughly nine tenths as singletons. The sequencing input was peripheral blood. Source of these receptors: a man aged 50-60 years with active COVID-19.

The chain links TRBV19 to TRBJ1-1; the match to TRBD1 covers 7 bases. The germline V gene has CDR1 LNHDA and CDR2 SQIVND (reference sequence). J gave up 7 bases and V 7 bases, and 12 bases lay outside the gene matches. The CDR3 sequence is 14 residues long. The CDR3 loop reads CASNKGGGGSEAFF. CDR3 DNA sequence: TGTGCCAGTAACAAAGGGGGCGGAGGGAGTGAAGCTTTCTTT.

This clone was found once. This rearrangement joins TRBV21-1 to TRBJ1-2; the tabulated D call, TRBD1, remains unverified against the DNA. TRBV21-1 is termed a pseudogene. The CDR3 sequence is 21 residues long. In nucleotides, the CDR3 is TGTGCCAGCAGCAAAGAGAAGGCAGGGCCCGAGTGCGAGGTAGGCAACTATGGCTACACCTTC. Residues: CASSKEKAGPECEVGNYGYTF.

This chain links TRBV25-1 with TRBJ1-1, with D possibly being TRBD1 (5 bases). The CDR3 spans 13 residues. V was cut by 4 bases and J by 1 base, with 7 bases left in between. Per the germline V gene, CDR1 is MGHDK and CDR2 is SYGVNS. CDR3 nucleotide sequence: TGTGCCAGCAGTGCGGGGGAGAACACTGAAGCTTTCTTT. Amino acid sequence: CASSAGENTEAFF.

The rearrangement uses TRBV5-1 and TRBJ1-5, with D possibly being TRBD1 (5 bases). The V end lost 4 bases, the J end lost 7 bases, and 12 bases lay between the germline ends. The CDR3 totals 13 residues. Germline V gene data show CDR1 as SGHRS and CDR2 as YFSETQ. CDR3 protein: CASSLEGEQPQHF. DNA of the CDR3: TGCGCCAGCAGCCTTGAAGGGGAACAGCCCCAGCATTTT.

The rearrangement uses TRBV24-1 and TRBJ2-2; D possibly corresponds to TRBD2 (6 bases). V was cut by 4 bases and J by 5 bases, with 13 bases left in between. Germline CDR1 KGHDR, CDR2 SFDVKD. CDR3 length: 15 residues. The CDR3 DNA reads TGTGCCACCAGTGAATCCCATGGGACTACCGGGGAGCTGTTTTTT. This encodes CATSESHGTTGELFF.

The rearrangement links TRBV9 to TRBJ1-2; no clear D. The germline CDR1 and CDR2 sequences are SGDLS and YYNGEE. The CDR3 spans 14 residues. Trimming shortened V by 4 bases and J by 0 bases, and 10 bases separated the two germline ends. CDR3 loop: CASSSARANYGYTF. DNA for the CDR3: TGTGCCAGCAGCTCCGCCCGAGCTAACTATGGCTACACCTTC.

The V call is TRBV19, the J call TRBJ1-2, with 7 nucleotides matching TRBD1. The V and J ends lost 5 bases and 3 bases, in that order; junction bases with no gene match: 6. CDR3 length: 14 amino acids. Germline-derived CDR1 and CDR2 are LNHDA and SQIVND (reference sequence). CDR3 DNA sequence: TGTGCCAGTAGTCCGGACAGGATGGACTATGGCTACACCTTC. Translation gives CASSPDRMDYGYTF.

This chain links TRBV5-1 with TRBJ1-1; the D gene is possibly TRBD1 (5 bases). This CDR3 is 15 amino acids long. Germline V gives CDR1 SGHRS, CDR2 YFSETQ. Deletions cut 4 bases from V and 4 bases from J, with 17 bases between. The CDR3 loop is CASSQGAGQGTEAFF. The CDR3 DNA sequence: TGCGCCAGCAGCCAAGGAGCGGGGCAGGGCACTGAAGCTTTCTTT.

The genes are TRBV6-6 and TRBJ2-3, with a weak D call TRBD2 (6 bases). The length of the CDR3 is 12 residues. Germline loops: CDR1 MNHNY, CDR2 SVGAGI (reference sequence). V was cut by 6 bases and J by 2 bases, with 6 bases left in between. For the CDR3, the DNA is TGTGCCAGCAGGGGACTCACAGATACGCAGTATTTT. This encodes CASRGLTDTQYF.

This clone was observed a few times. V usage is TRBV9 and J usage is TRBJ2-2; 8 positions agree with TRBD2. The CDR3 extends over 13 amino acids. Losses at the gene ends were 5 bases for V and 7 bases for J; bases not matched to a gene: 4. Germline V CDR1 and CDR2: SGDLS, YYNGEE. In DNA form, the CDR3 reads TGTGCCAGCAGGGGCAGCGGGAGCGGGGAGCTGTTTTTT. Encoded protein: CASRGSGSGELFF.

The V gene is TRBV19, the J gene TRBJ1-1; D is undetermined. Trimming left V 6 bases short and J 1 base short, with 9 bases between. Germline CDR1 is LNHDA and CDR2 is SQIVND (reference sequence). There are 13 residues in the CDR3. CDR3 bases: TGTGCCAGTAGGGGAGGGAGGAACACTGAAGCTTTCTTT. This gives the protein CASRGGRNTEAFF.

V and J are TRBV7-2 and TRBJ2-7; 8 bases are a match to TRBD1. This CDR3 has 15 amino acids. The ends lost 5 bases at V and 2 bases at J; junction bases unmatched: 8. Germline lookup yields CDR1 SGHTA and CDR2 FQGNSA. The CDR3 DNA reads TGTGCCAGCAGCCCCCAGGGGGCCTCCACCTACGAGCAGTACTTC. Its protein is CASSPQGASTYEQYF.

The genes are TRBV6-1 and TRBJ2-7, with TRBD2 identical over 7 bases. The CDR3 length is 16 residues. Germline CDR1 reads MNHNS; CDR2 reads SASEGT. The J segment lost 1 base and the V segment lost 1 base, leaving 7 bases of the junction unmatched. The CDR3 protein is CASSEVGTIFSYEQYF. CDR3 nucleotide sequence: TGTGCCAGCAGTGAAGTCGGGACTATTTTTTCCTACGAGCAGTACTTC.

This clone was detected only once. This chain uses TRBV5-1 with TRBJ1-1; 12 positions agree with TRBD1. CDR1 is SGHRS, CDR2 YFSETQ, per germline. Trimming at V came to 4 bases and at J to 10 bases, leaving 11 bases not matched to a gene. The CDR3 is 15 residues long. DNA of the CDR3: TGCGCCAGCAGCCCTCTCAAGGGACAGGGGGCAGCAGCTTTCTTT. Encoded protein: CASSPLKGQGAAAFF. Together with reference TRBV5-1 and TRBJ1-1, the CDR3 gives the full variable domain: KAGVTQTPRYLIKTRGQQVTLSCSPISGHRSVSWYQQTPGQGLQFLFEYFSETQRNKGNFPGRFSGRQFSNSRSEMNVSTLELGDSALYLCASSPLKGQGAAAFFGQGTRLTVV.

V is TRBV14 and J is TRBJ2-1; maybe TRBD2 (6 bases). Germline CDR1 is SGHDN and CDR2 is FVKESK. This CDR3 is 15 amino acids long. Trimming removed 4 bases at V and 9 bases at J, with 19 bases between. CDR3 in amino acids: CASSPMGRGYGEQFF. The CDR3 coding sequence is TGTGCCAGCAGCCCCATGGGACGGGGGTACGGTGAGCAGTTCTTC. Full variable domain (rest looked up from reference TRBV14 and TRBJ2-1): EAGVTQFPSHSVIEKGQTVTLRCDPISGHDNLYWYRRVMGKEIKFLLHFVKESKQDESGMPNNRFLAERTGGTYSTLKVQPAELEDSGVYFCASSPMGRGYGEQFFGPGTRLTVL.

With respect to this clone: The junction departs from the called germline gene at one end, perhaps through a read error. The V and J genes are TRBV6-1 and TRBJ2-4; D is possibly TRBD1 (6 bases). In germline, CDR1 is MNHNS, CDR2 SASEGT. The CDR3 covers 16 residues. CDR3 amino acids: CASTEQGYGAKNIQYF. The CDR3 DNA sequence: TGTGCCAGCACTGAACAGGGATATGGAGCCAAAAACATTCAGTACTTC.